The text below deals with one TCR beta chain. In the multiple sclerosis control group, patients were treatment-naive and had stable or active relapsing-remitting disease. The CD8+ and CD4+ T cells were isolated magnetically using a negative isolation approach, whereas the TEMRA cells were enriched by FACS. The sample belongs to a study of CD8 T cells in Susac syndrome. An input of 0.5 to 1 ug of RNA was subjected to reverse transcription using random hexamers. Multiplex PCR with immunoSEQ amplified the TCR beta CDR3 across 54 Vbeta and 13 Jbeta. Using its own MiXCR run on the immunoSEQ multiplex PCR reads, TCRdb lists one record per CDR3 protein. The sample lists about 440,000 distinct CDR3 sequences; 75% to 90% were seen once. This CDR3 has 15 residues. V was clipped by 4 bases and J by 0 bases, with 10 bases between them. Germline assignment: CDR1 SNHLY and CDR2 FYNNEI.

J is TRBJ1-5 and V is TRBV2; the D gene is possibly TRBD1 (5 bases). Sequencing input: CD8+ T cells from PBMCs. This clonotype originated in a human donor with multiple sclerosis. The CDR3 DNA reads as TGTGCCAGCAGTGTGGACATTTATAGCAATCAGCCCCAGCATTTT. It is translated as CASSVDIYSNQPQHF.